Sequencing of this T cell receptor beta chain was carried out in a study of pediatric ulcerative colitis. Findings of the study overall: Blood-derived T cells may be present in rectal pinch biopsies. All ulcerative colitis patients, but no controls, carried a couple of rectal clonotypes.

The survey-level immunoSEQ assay was used. Generated by immunoSEQ multiplex PCR, the TCRdb table keeps only in-frame clones and is missing some. The top ten clones hold about 14% of a sample with over 20,000 clones, roughly 70% of them seen once. For this clone: Its cognate antigen is unknown.

The rectum was sampled with one to two pinch biopsies at colonoscopy. This clonotype originated in a boy between 10 and 17 years old with severe ulcerative colitis. The source material was gut tissue.

Written as DNA, the CDR3 is TGTGCCAGCAGCGTATCGGAAGTTGAGCAGTTCTTC. Its protein is CASSVSEVEQFF. This sequence joins TRBV9 and TRBJ2-1; no clear D. The CDR3 contains 12 residues. Trimming cost V 1 base and J 9 bases, with 8 bases left between them. CDR1 SGDLS and CDR2 YYNGEE come from the germline V gene.